Below are 18 T cell receptor beta chains sequenced from a single sample in a study of T-cell reconstitution after alpha-beta-depleted transplantation in children. Library preparation (for TCRbeta) was performed with unique molecular identifiers. TCRdb reprocessed the PCR reads via MiXCR and lists one record per CDR3 protein. The table lists more than 85,000 distinct CDR3 sequences, 6% of them singletons, with roughly 6.1% in the top ten. This specimen consisted of PBMCs, mostly from graft donor cells, obtained 60 days after TCRalphabeta/CD19-depleted stem cell transplant. The receptors were sampled from a female patient aged 2-9 years who had a stem cell transplant for Fanconi anemia, so the T cells may come from the graft donor.

Only a few counts were recorded for this clonotype. The chain is built from TRBV3-1 and TRBJ2-1; 7 bases are shared with TRBD1. The germline V gene encodes CDR1 LGHDT and CDR2 YNNKEL (reference sequence). Losses at the gene ends were 6 bases for V and 9 bases for J; bases not matched to a gene: 11. This CDR3 comprises 14 residues. This chain's CDR3 is CASSRLGGVGEQFF. The CDR3 nucleotides are TGTGCCAGCAGTAGATTAGGGGGCGTGGGTGAGCAGTTCTTC.

The chain carries TRBV18 and TRBJ1-4; tentative D call: TRBD1 (5 bases). V lost 10 bases and J lost 6, with 12 bases in between. This CDR3 region has 12 residues. Germline assignment: CDR1 KGHSH and CDR2 LQKENI. The CDR3 loop is CATSGWHEKLFF. In DNA form, the CDR3 reads TGTGCCACTTCAGGGTGGCATGAAAAACTGTTTTTT.

This clonotype has at least ten counts. V gene TRBV29-1 combines with J gene TRBJ2-3; TRBD1 agrees at 8 bases. This CDR3 spans 14 amino acids. The germline V gene has CDR1 SQVTM and CDR2 ANQGSEA. Unmatched junction bases numbered 8, after V lost 6 bases and J lost 3 bases. The CDR3: CSVRQGLSTDTQYF. CDR3 nucleotide sequence: TGCAGCGTCCGACAGGGGCTATCGACAGATACGCAGTATTTT.

This clonotype was found many times. The chain couples TRBV5-1 to TRBJ2-7, with a possible D match to TRBD1 (6 bases). The V gene's germline CDR1 is SGHRS and CDR2 YFSETQ. Deletions cut 4 bases from V and 7 bases from J, with 21 bases between. CDR3 length: 15 amino acids. The CDR3 DNA is TGCGCCAGCAGCCCAACTGCAGGGGAAGTGAGGGAGCAGTACTTC. Translation: CASSPTAGEVREQYF.

This clonotype came up many times. The rearrangement joins TRBV4-2 to TRBJ2-3, with D uncertain. V lost 0 bases and J 10 bases, leaving 11 bases between the germline ends. The germline CDR1 and CDR2 sequences are LGHNA and YNFKEQ. The CDR3 has 13 residues. In DNA, the CDR3 is TGTGCCAGCAGCCAAGAAGGTAGGAGTGCGCAGTATTTT. It translates to CASSQEGRSAQYF.

There are many counts of this clonotype. J is TRBJ2-2 and V is TRBV29-1; 9 bases map to TRBD2. The junction had 6 bases not matched to a gene; V was cut back by 5 bases and J by 5 bases. Germline assignment: CDR1 SQVTM and CDR2 ANQGSEA. The CDR3 length is 14 residues. CDR3 coding DNA: TGCAGCGTTCGGGGTAGCGGGAGAACCGGGGAGCTGTTTTTT. It encodes CSVRGSGRTGELFF.

The chain recombines TRBV7-3 with TRBJ2-1, with 9 nucleotides matching TRBD2. Trimming took 0 bases from V and 0 from J; bases not matched to a gene: 9. Germline lookup yields CDR1 SGHTA and CDR2 FQGTGA. The CDR3 runs 19 residues. The CDR3 loop is CASSLTLSREGDSYNEQFF. In DNA form, the CDR3 reads TGTGCCAGCAGCTTAACGTTATCGCGGGAGGGGGACTCCTACAATGAGCAGTTCTTC.

This clonotype was picked up many times. The genes are TRBV5-4 and TRBJ2-1; either TRBD1 or TRBD2 may supply D (5 bases each). V lost 6 bases and J 0 bases, leaving 13 bases between the germline ends. The germline V gene has CDR1 SGHNT and CDR2 YYREEE (reference sequence). CDR3 length: 15 amino acids. This chain's CDR3 is CASTRDRSSYNEQFF. The CDR3 DNA follows: TGTGCCAGCACCCGGGACCGAAGCTCCTACAATGAGCAGTTCTTC.

This clonotype was picked up many times. The chain combines TRBV12-3 or TRBV12-4 with TRBJ2-5; D assignment may be TRBD1 or TRBD2 (5 bases each). Deletions cut 5 bases from V and 5 bases from J, with 15 bases between. CDR3 length: 14 amino acids. CDR3 sequence (DNA): TGTGCCAGCAGTACCAGGGAGCCTCGGGAGACCCAGTACTTC. Translating gives CASSTREPRETQYF.

This clonotype was counted only a few times. The chain is built from TRBV23-1 and TRBJ2-1; a weak D match, TRBD1 (6 bases). TRBV23-1 belongs to the ORF category, with a function that is uncertain. CDR3 length: 13 residues. The ends were cut back, 6 bases at V and 7 bases at J, with 13 bases in the middle. The CDR3 bases are TGCGCCAGCAGCGGGACACTTACAAATGAGCAGTTCTTC. Protein sequence: CASSGTLTNEQFF.

The table lists this clonotype with many counts. The rearrangement joins TRBV6-1 to TRBJ2-3; D is ambiguous. Trimming stripped 1 base from V and 4 bases from J, with 12 bases between. The CDR3 has 15 residues. Per the germline V gene, CDR1 is MNHNS and CDR2 is SASEGT. The CDR3 DNA reads as TGTGCCAGCAGTGAAGGTCGGTTCGGGCCAGATACGCAGTATTTT. Amino acid sequence: CASSEGRFGPDTQYF.

This clonotype was found many times. This clone may be a read error of a much larger clone one base away. V and J are TRBV9 and TRBJ2-2, with D perhaps matching TRBD1 (5 bases). CDR1 is SGDLS, CDR2 YYNGEE, per germline. V was cut by 1 base and J by 4 bases, with 5 bases left in between. This CDR3 is 13 amino acids long. CDR3 protein: CASSVQGTGELFF. CDR3 nucleotides: TGTGCCAGCAGCGTACAGGGCACCGGGGAGCTGTTTTTT.

This clonotype came up many times. V gene TRBV2 combines with J gene TRBJ1-2; D gene ambiguous. Germline lookup yields CDR1 SNHLY and CDR2 FYNNEI. CDR3 length equals 15 residues. Trimming cost V 3 bases and J 6 bases, with 17 bases left between them. CDR3 protein: CASSDRTHPQDGYTF. The CDR3 nucleotides are TGTGCCAGCAGTGACAGAACCCATCCCCAGGATGGCTACACCTTC. The variable domain in full, with the rest retrieved from reference TRBV2 and TRBJ1-2, is EPEVTQTPSHQVTQMGQEVILRCVPISNHLYFYWYRQILGQKVEFLVSFYNNEISEKSEIFDDQFSVERPDGSNFTLKIRSTKLEDSAMYFCASSDRTHPQDGYTFGSGTRLTVV.

Regarding this clonotype: A read error is possible here, since a much larger clone lies one base away. The chain employs TRBV12-3 or TRBV12-4 and TRBJ2-5; TRBD2 might be the D (7 bases). The CDR3 covers 18 residues. V lost 10 bases and J 6 bases, leaving 33 bases between the germline ends. The chain's CDR3 is CAISQRPLVEGGAKTQYF. CDR3 DNA sequence: TGTGCCATCAGCCAACGACCCTTGGTGGAAGGGGGGGCGAAGACCCAGTACTTC.

This clonotype was picked up many times. This sequence joins TRBV3-1 and TRBJ1-4; D unresolved. The CDR3 totals 14 residues. CDR1 LGHDT and CDR2 YNNKEL come from the germline V gene (reference sequence). V gave up 3 bases and J gave up 5 bases, with 10 bases separating them. The CDR3 is CASSHGGLNEKLFF. In nucleotides, the CDR3 is TGTGCCAGCAGCCACGGCGGGTTGAATGAAAAACTGTTTTTT.

This clonotype was recorded at least ten times. The rearrangement links TRBV29-1 to TRBJ1-5; 8 bases agree with TRBD1. Germline V gene sequence: CDR1 SQVTM, CDR2 ANQGSEA. The length of the CDR3 is 12 residues. The junction had 8 bases not matched to a gene; V was cut back by 7 bases and J by 9 bases. CDR3 bases: TGCAGCGACGGGACAGGTGGATCGCCCCAGCATTTT. It encodes CSDGTGGSPQHF. Based on the CDR3 plus reference TRBV29-1 and TRBJ1-5, the full variable domain is SAVISQKPSRDICQRGTSLTIQCQVDSQVTMMFWYRQQPGQSLTLIATANQGSEATYESGFVIDKFPISRPNLTFSTLTVSNMSPEDSSIYLCSDGTGGSPQHFGDGTRLSIL.

This clonotype was picked up many times. The chain links TRBV12-3 or TRBV12-4 to TRBJ1-5, with 7 bases matching TRBD1. V lost 6 bases and J lost 3; bases outside the gene matches: 5. This CDR3 region has 14 residues. CDR3 amino acids: CASRDRSFNQPQHF. In nucleotides, the CDR3 is TGTGCCAGCAGGGACAGGTCATTCAATCAGCCCCAGCATTTT.

In its sample, this clonotype was seen a few times. The chain has TRBV20-1 and TRBJ2-1; TRBD2 is a possible D gene (6 bases). Looked up from germline, CDR1 is DFQATT and CDR2 is SNEGSKA (reference sequence). The V end was cut by 7 bases, the J end by 0 bases, with 7 bases between. CDR3 length: 12 residues. The CDR3 loop reads CSDSGSYNEQFF. In nucleotides, the CDR3 is TGCAGTGATAGCGGCTCCTACAATGAGCAGTTCTTC.